The TCR beta chain described here comes from a study of identical twins. Comments on this clonotype: Its antigen is not known.

Study-wide findings and caveats: Within monozygotic twins, out-of-frame TCR alpha sharing was underestimated by the models. The study found weaker excess twin sharing in beta out-of-frame sequences. Invariant MAIT and iNKT cells could partly confound zero-insertion analyses. While abundant cord blood beta clonotypes carried fewer insertions, memory repertoires showed no such pattern.

TCRdb re-analysed the 5' RACE reads in MiXCR, keeping a single row per CDR3 protein. The repertoire holds approximately 220,000 distinct CDR3 sequences, with 9.4% as singletons. CDR3 length: 15 amino acids. Germline V gene lookup returns CDR1 DFQATT and CDR2 SNEGSKA (reference sequence). J lost 4 bases, V lost 0 bases, and 6 bases had no gene match. The receptor comes from a young woman in good health. Sequencing input: memory (CD45RO+) T cells sorted from blood. This sequence joins TRBV20-1 and TRBJ2-5; 9 bases match TRBD2. The CDR3 here is CSARDGSGGIETQYF. In nucleotides, the CDR3 is TGCAGTGCTAGAGATGGGAGCGGGGGGATAGAGACCCAGTACTTC.